The 12 T cell receptor beta chains presented below share a single source sample, sequenced in a study of shared clonotypes between healthy human individuals. Generated by immunoSEQ multiplex PCR, the TCRdb table keeps only in-frame clones and is missing some. The sample lists fewer than 1.8 million clones; around 98.5% were seen once. The specimen sequenced was naive CD4+ T cells sorted from blood. Subset meaning: CD45RA+ positively selected. These receptors were collected from a man in his thirties or forties in good health.

V usage is TRBV28 and J usage is TRBJ1-3; 7 nucleotides match TRBD1. Trimming at V came to 7 bases and at J to 4 bases, leaving 4 bases not matched to a gene. Per germline, CDR1 MDHEN and CDR2 SYDVKM. CDR3 length equals 13 residues. The CDR3 reads CASTQGSGNTIYF. In nucleotides, the CDR3 is TGTGCCAGCACACAGGGGTCAGGAAACACCATATATTTT.

CDR3 sequence reads: CASSPSGSGNEQFF. As DNA, the CDR3 is TGCGCCAGCAGTCCCAGCGGGAGCGGCAATGAGCAGTTCTTC. This chain connects TRBV10-1 to TRBJ2-1; TRBD2 agrees at 8 bases. CDR1 and CDR2 from the germline V gene are WNHNN and SYGVQD (reference sequence). V was pared by 5 bases and J by 6 bases, with 6 bases of the junction left unmatched. The CDR3 has 14 amino acids.

The V call is TRBV5-4, the J call TRBJ2-2; TRBD2 matches at 8 bases. J lost 5 bases, V lost 1 base, and 4 bases had no gene match. CDR3 length: 15 amino acids. CDR1 and CDR2 from the germline V gene are SGHNT and YYREEE (reference sequence). Here the CDR3 DNA reads TGTGCCAGCAGCTTGACCGCGGGAGGTACCGGGGAGCTGTTTTTT. It specifies CASSLTAGGTGELFF.

The CDR3 protein is CASSVLRHEKLFF. CDR3 in DNA: TGTGCCAGCAGTGTGCTCAGGCATGAAAAACTGTTTTTT. The chain uses TRBV2 and TRBJ1-4; D unresolved. Trimming stripped 4 bases from V and 6 bases from J, with 9 bases between. The germline V gene encodes CDR1 SNHLY and CDR2 FYNNEI. This CDR3 has 13 residues.

The rearrangement uses TRBV9 and TRBJ1-1, with D hard to call. The CDR3 has 14 residues. CDR1 is SGDLS, CDR2 YYNGEE, per germline. Between the trimmed V and J ends, which lost 0 bases and 3 bases, there was a span of 9 bases. CDR3 amino acids: CASSVDWADTEAFF. In DNA, the CDR3 is TGTGCCAGCAGCGTAGATTGGGCCGACACTGAAGCTTTCTTT.

The rearrangement joins TRBV6-5 to TRBJ2-3, with TRBD1 matching over 7 bases. Per the germline V gene, CDR1 is MNHEY and CDR2 is SVGAGI. The CDR3 is 14 residues long. V shed 2 bases and J 4 bases; nucleotides not matched to a gene: 3. The CDR3 here is CASSYADRPDTQYF. The CDR3 DNA reads TGTGCCAGCAGTTACGCGGACAGGCCAGATACGCAGTATTTT.

For the CDR3, the DNA is TGTGCCAGCAGTCCCAGGACCAGGGCCTACGAGCAGTACTTC. Amino acid sequence: CASSPRTRAYEQYF. The chain carries TRBV27 and TRBJ2-7; D is possibly TRBD1 (5 bases). Germline V gene lookup returns CDR1 MNHEY and CDR2 SMNVEV (reference sequence). The CDR3 consists of 14 residues. V was clipped by 5 bases and J by 2 bases, with 13 bases between them.

The chain is built from TRBV9 and TRBJ2-6; D uncertain. The CDR3 consists of 19 residues. The germline CDR1 and CDR2 sequences are SGDLS and YYNGEE. Trimming pared 5 bases from V and 2 bases from J, leaving 23 bases between. The CDR3 region is CASSKGTALNQPGANVLTF. The CDR3 region has the DNA TGTGCCAGCAGTAAAGGTACAGCACTAAATCAGCCTGGGGCCAACGTCCTGACTTTC.

This rearrangement joins TRBV18 to TRBJ2-1; weak D call: TRBD2 (5 bases). The CDR3 extends over 14 amino acids. Germline V gene data show CDR1 as KGHSH and CDR2 as LQKENI. The ends were cut back, 1 base at V and 4 bases at J, with 8 bases in the middle. CDR3 sequence: CASSPQSGYNEQFF. CDR3 nucleotide sequence: TGTGCCAGCTCACCACAGAGCGGATACAATGAGCAGTTCTTC.

The chain couples TRBV28 to TRBJ2-2; D is perhaps TRBD1 (5 bases). Germline V gene lookup returns CDR1 MDHEN and CDR2 SYDVKM. With 11 bases removed from V and 0 bases from J, the gap between germline ends came to 19 bases. The CDR3 sequence is 16 residues long. Here the CDR3 reads CASSRGRESNTGELFF. DNA for the CDR3: TGTGCCTCCTCAAGGGGAAGGGAATCGAACACCGGGGAGCTGTTTTTT.

This clone has just one count. The chain joins TRBV21-1 to TRBJ2-1; the DNA was not compared with TRBD1, the D call given in the table. TRBV21-1 is deemed a pseudogene. CDR3 size: 17 residues. The CDR3 sequence is CASSTLDSPLSYNEQFF. For the CDR3, the DNA is TGTGCCAGCAGCACCTTGGACAGCCCGCTCTCCTACAATGAGCAGTTCTTC.

J is TRBJ2-3 and V is TRBV2; 9 bases fit TRBD2. CDR1 is SNHLY and CDR2 is FYNNEI in the germline V gene. The CDR3 contains 14 residues. V lost 9 bases to trimming and J lost 5 bases; unmatched junction nucleotides: 9. This CDR3 reads CASLRAGGLDTQYF. CDR3 DNA sequence: TGTGCCAGTCTCCGAGCGGGAGGCTTAGATACGCAGTATTTT.